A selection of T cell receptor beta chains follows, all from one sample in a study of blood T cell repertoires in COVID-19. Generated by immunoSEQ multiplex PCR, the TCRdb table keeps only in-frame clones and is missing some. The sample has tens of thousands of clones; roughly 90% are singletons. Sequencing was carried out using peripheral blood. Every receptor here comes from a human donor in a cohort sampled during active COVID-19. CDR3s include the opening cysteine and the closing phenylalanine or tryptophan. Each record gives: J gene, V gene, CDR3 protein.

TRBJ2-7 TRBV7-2 CASSLHWGFSYEQYF
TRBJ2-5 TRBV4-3 CASSQEQASGSGTQYF
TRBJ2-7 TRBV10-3 CAISRTSGSYEQYF
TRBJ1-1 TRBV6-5 CASIQDSLSNTEAFF
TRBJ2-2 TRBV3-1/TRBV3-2 CASSQVSGTGELFF
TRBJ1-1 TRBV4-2 CASSQLRQVEAFF
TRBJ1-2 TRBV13 CASSRQANYGYTF
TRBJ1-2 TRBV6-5 CASSYGGEGYTF
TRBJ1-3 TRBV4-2 CASSQVDSYSGNTIYF
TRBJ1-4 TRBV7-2 CASSFFLNEKLFF
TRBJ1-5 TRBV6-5 CASSTGQGINQPQHF
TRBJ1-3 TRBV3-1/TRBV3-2 CASSQGWPNTIYF
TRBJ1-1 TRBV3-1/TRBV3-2 CASSQKLAEDTEAFF
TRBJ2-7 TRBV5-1 CASSSGQGSSYEQYF
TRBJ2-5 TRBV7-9 CASSLVLAETQYF
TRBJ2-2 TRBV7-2 CASSPGLAGGRELFF
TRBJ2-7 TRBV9 CASGTGNEQYF
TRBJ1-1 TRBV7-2 CASSSPDLQGAKAFF
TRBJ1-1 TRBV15 CATSRVTDTEAFF
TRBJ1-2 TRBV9 CASSGTTLVRGGYTF
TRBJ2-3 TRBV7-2 CASSLGLAGDTQYF
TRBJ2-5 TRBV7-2 CASSFPRGQETQYF
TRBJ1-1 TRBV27 CASSLQGLTEAFF
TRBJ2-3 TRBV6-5 CASSITSGENTQYF
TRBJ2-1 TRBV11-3 CASSLDGIAGGNEQFF
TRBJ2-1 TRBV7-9 CASSLGQNNEQFF
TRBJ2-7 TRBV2 CASSVARGPYEQYF
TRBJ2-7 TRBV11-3 CASSFGAGSPYEQYF
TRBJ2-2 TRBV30 CAWRTANANTGELFF
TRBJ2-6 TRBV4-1 CASNVGGAYGANVLTF
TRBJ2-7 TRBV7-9 CASSPSGLGLWYEQYF
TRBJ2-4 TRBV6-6 CASSREVAKNIQYF
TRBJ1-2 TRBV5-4 CASSFGQGGIGGYTF
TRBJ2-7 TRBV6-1 CASSEGSLLYYEQYF
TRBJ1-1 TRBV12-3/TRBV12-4 CASSLRQGPEAFF
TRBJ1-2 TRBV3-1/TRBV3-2 CASSSPSYGYTF
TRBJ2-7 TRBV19 CASSEGEYEQYF
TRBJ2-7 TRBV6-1 CASSEQNAGWYTYEQYF
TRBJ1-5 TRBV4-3 CASSQVTGTPQHF
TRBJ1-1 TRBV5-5 CASSLSNRMNTEAFF
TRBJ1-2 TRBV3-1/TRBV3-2 CASSQERTPLRWYGYTF
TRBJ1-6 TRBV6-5 CASSSGQVFSPLHF